These 9 T cell receptor beta chains share one sample of origin, sequenced in a study of cytomegalovirus exposure and HLA in healthy donors. The PCR contained 60 Vbeta and 13 Jbeta primers. This table comes from immunoSEQ multiplex PCR, and its TCRdb copy is limited to in-frame clones, with some not included. The table has 60,000 to 85,000 clones, about four fifths seen once. Material: PBMCs. All receptors come from a middle-aged man in good health and CMV-seronegative.

Details on this clone: Relative to the germline gene, one junction end is altered; a read error may explain this. This chain joins TRBV27 and TRBJ1-4; tentatively, D is TRBD1 (5 bases). The CDR3 has 17 residues. From germline, CDR1 is MNHEY and CDR2 SMNVEV (reference sequence). The CDR3 protein is CTSSLVRVGATNEKLFF. CDR3 bases: TGTACCAGCAGTTTAGTCAGGGTAGGGGCAACTAATGAAAAACTGTTTTTT.

This sequence joins TRBV30 and TRBJ1-5; the D is unclear. Trimming pared 6 bases from V and 0 bases from J, leaving 12 bases between. CDR1 and CDR2 (germline): GTSNPN, SVGIG (reference sequence). The CDR3 has 14 residues. DNA for the CDR3: TGTGCCTGTCAAGGTGGGCATAGCAATCAGCCCCAGCATTTT. Translating gives CACQGGHSNQPQHF.

This chain uses TRBV6-5 with TRBJ1-1, with D perhaps TRBD1 (5 bases). The length of the CDR3 is 12 residues. The V end was cut by 2 bases, the J end by 8 bases, with 9 bases between. Germline V lookup: CDR1 MNHEY, CDR2 SVGAGI. As DNA, the CDR3 is TGTGCCAGCAGTTACCGTGCAGGGGAAGCTTTCTTT. This encodes CASSYRAGEAFF.

V usage is TRBV30 and J usage is TRBJ2-6; D not certain. The V gene lost 2 bases and the J gene lost 2 bases, with 7 bases spanning the gap. The CDR3 consists of 14 residues. Germline V gene data show CDR1 as GTSNPN and CDR2 as SVGIG (reference sequence). CDR3 loop: CAWSTSTGANVLTF. CDR3 nucleotide sequence: TGTGCCTGGAGTACTTCCACTGGGGCCAACGTCCTGACTTTC.

This clone was found a few times. The chain employs TRBV5-6 and TRBJ1-5, with TRBD1 matching 7 bases. With 2 bases clipped from V and 4 bases from J, the junction kept 0 bases outside the gene matches. The CDR3 extends over 13 amino acids. Germline V gives CDR1 SGHDT, CDR2 YYEEEE. The CDR3: CASSLQGNQPQHF. The CDR3 DNA reads as TGTGCCAGCAGCTTACAGGGGAATCAGCCCCAGCATTTT. Using reference TRBV5-6 and TRBJ1-5 for the parts outside the CDR3, the full variable domain is DAGVTQSPTHLIKTRGQQVTLRCSPKSGHDTVSWYQQALGQGPQFIFQYYEEEERQRGNFPDRFSGHQFPNYSSELNVNALLLGDSALYLCASSLQGNQPQHFGDGTRLSIL.

This clone was counted once. This rearrangement joins TRBV5-4 to TRBJ2-7, with D possibly TRBD2 on 7 matching bases. V gave up 3 bases and J gave up 0 bases, with 13 bases separating them. The germline CDR1 and CDR2 sequences are SGHNT and YYREEE (reference sequence). The length of the CDR3 is 15 residues. The CDR3, as DNA: TGTGCCAGCAGCTGGGGGGGCACCAGCTCCTACGAGCAGTACTTC. Protein sequence: CASSWGGTSSYEQYF.

The chain links TRBV2 to TRBJ1-2, with 7 bases lining up with TRBD1. The CDR3 spans 13 residues. Trimming took 8 bases from V and 4 from J; bases not matched to a gene: 7. In germline, CDR1 is SNHLY, CDR2 FYNNEI. The CDR3 DNA sequence: TGTGCCAGCGAAGGGGGCTCGGGCTATGGCTACACCTTC. Encoded protein: CASEGGSGYGYTF.

Only a few counts were recorded for this clone. The chain joins TRBV5-1 to TRBJ2-3; TRBD2 agrees at 8 bases. J was trimmed by 0 bases and V by 4 bases; bases with no gene match: 4. The CDR3 contains 15 residues. The germline CDR1 and CDR2 sequences are SGHRS and YFSETQ. Written as DNA, the CDR3 is TGCGCCAGCAGCCGCGGGGGGATAAGCACAGATACGCAGTATTTT. It translates to CASSRGGISTDTQYF.

This clone was counted once. The CDR3 coding sequence is TGCAGCGTTGAAGTCCCCGAGACTGGAAACACCATATATTTT. Protein sequence: CSVEVPETGNTIYF. The genes are TRBV29-1 and TRBJ1-3; D uncertain. Trimming pared 1 base from V and 2 bases from J, leaving 9 bases between. Germline V gene sequence: CDR1 SQVTM, CDR2 ANQGSEA. There are 14 residues in the CDR3.